This record looks at one T cell receptor (beta chain) sequence and its context. Its specificity is not known. RNA was extracted with the RNeasy kit, and a quantity of about 0.45 to 1 ug was reverse transcribed using random hexamers. Each CDR3 protein is one row after TCRdb ran MiXCR on the immunoSEQ multiplex PCR reads. The table lists approximately 87,000 distinct CDR3 sequences, 95% to 96% of them singletons. The data were obtained in a study of CD8 T cells in Susac syndrome. The V and J ends lost 6 bases and 1 base respectively, with 7 bases between them. This CDR3 comprises 13 residues. Germline assignment: CDR1 MNHEY and CDR2 SMNVEV (reference sequence). Study conclusions and caveats: In TEMRA cells and active patients, CD8+ clonal expansion in Susac reached its peak.

The specimen was CD8+ T cells from PBMCs. The rearrangement links TRBV27 to TRBJ2-1, with D hard to call. The receptor was derived from a human donor with Susac syndrome. In nucleotides, the CDR3 is TGTGCCAGCAGCGGGCGTTCCTACAATGAGCAGTTCTTC. It specifies CASSGRSYNEQFF.